This T cell receptor (beta chain) was sequenced for a study of cytomegalovirus exposure and HLA in healthy donors. Study summary: Earlier sequencing of about 179 million T cells yielded approximately 120 million unique TCR beta sequences. The study's early data release held about 80 million unique TCRs from HLA-typed donors. Study results and caveats: Fewer N-insertions than the 666-donor mean were reportedly shown by an Asian-associated ancestry cluster in a later analysis. V- and J-gene trimming in TCR beta was tied to a missense DCLRE1C variant by an analysis performed later.

PCR used 60 Vbeta primers and 13 Jbeta primers. Profiling relied on immunoSEQ multiplex PCR, and the TCRdb table lists in-frame clones only, not all of them. The sample has approximately 120,000 clones; under 85% are singletons. Comment on this clone: Antigen: not known.

The receptor comes from a woman aged 45 to 65 in good health and CMV-seropositive. Sequencing was done on a sample of PBMCs.

The CDR3 is CASSDVGGTSSNEQFF. CDR3 bases: TGTGCCAGCAGTGACGTTGGGGGGACGAGTTCTAATGAGCAGTTCTTC. The rearrangement links TRBV2 to TRBJ2-1, with D tentatively TRBD2 (6 bases). V lost 3 bases, J lost 7 bases, and 19 bases lay in between. CDR1 is SNHLY, CDR2 FYNNEI, per germline. This CDR3 contains 16 residues.